Presented here are 20 T cell receptor beta chains from one specimen sequenced in a study of shared clonotypes between healthy human individuals. Sequencing was performed with immunoSEQ multiplex PCR; in TCRdb, only in-frame clones are kept and a portion is missing. The sample has some 2 million clones; about 94% are singletons. In the naive CD8 group, cells lacked CD45RO and were positively selected for CCR7, so terminally differentiated effector memory CD45RA+ cells were left out. Material: naive CD8+ T cells sorted from blood. The receptor set was obtained from a man aged 18 to 30 in good health.

This chain links TRBV28 with TRBJ1-5, with unresolved D. The V gene's germline CDR1 is MDHEN and CDR2 SYDVKM. V was shortened by 5 bases and J by 4 bases, with 18 bases between the two germline ends. The CDR3 length is 16 residues. CDR3 coding DNA: TGTGCCAGCAGTACCGAAGAATACCCCCTAAATCAGCCCCAGCATTTT. Translated, it gives CASSTEEYPLNQPQHF. The full variable domain, its missing parts supplied by reference TRBV28 and TRBJ1-5, is DVKVTQSSRYLVKRTGEKVFLECVQDMDHENMFWYRQDPGLGLRLIYFSYDVKMKEKGDIPEGYSVSREKKERFSLILESASTNQTSMYLCASSTEEYPLNQPQHFGDGTRLSIL.

This clone has a single count. The chain is built from TRBV5-6 and TRBJ2-7, with 9 bases aligning to TRBD1. After removal of 0 bases from V and 3 bases from J, the junction contained 7 bases not matched to a gene. The germline gives CDR1 SGHDT, CDR2 YYEEEE. The CDR3 runs to 16 residues. The CDR3 here is CASSLVWTGESYEQYF. CDR3 nucleotides: TGTGCCAGCAGCTTGGTGTGGACAGGGGAGAGCTACGAGCAGTACTTC.

The genes are TRBV29-1 and TRBJ1-3, with TRBD1 identical over 7 bases. Germline assignment: CDR1 SQVTM and CDR2 ANQGSEA. CDR3 size: 14 residues. Germline trimming cut 5 bases from V and 0 bases from J; bases unmatched to any gene: 4. The CDR3 region has the DNA TGCAGCGTTTGGACAGGAGACTCTGGAAACACCATATATTTT. Amino acids: CSVWTGDSGNTIYF.

This clone appeared a single time. V gene TRBV10-3 combines with J gene TRBJ1-1; the D gene is possibly TRBD1 (5 bases). V was cut by 4 bases and J by 0 bases, with 9 bases left in between. The germline CDR1 and CDR2 sequences are ENHRY and SYGVKD. The CDR3 covers 14 residues. The CDR3 DNA is TGTGCCATCAGTGGGGGCGGGGTGAACACTGAAGCTTTCTTT. Residues: CAISGGGVNTEAFF.

This clone has just one count. This sequence joins TRBV7-2 and TRBJ2-3, with D tentatively TRBD2 (5 bases). Between the trimmed V and J ends, which lost 4 bases and 4 bases, there was a span of 15 bases. In germline, CDR1 is SGHTA, CDR2 FQGNSA. The CDR3 sequence is 15 residues long. The DNA of the CDR3 is TGTGCCAGCAGCTCCACTGGACTCCCCCCAGATACGCAGTATTTT. It is translated as CASSSTGLPPDTQYF.

This chain links TRBV6-6 with TRBJ1-2; no definite D call. Germline CDR1 and CDR2: MNHNY and SVGAGI (reference sequence). V was shortened by 7 bases and J by 1 base, with 4 bases between the two germline ends. This CDR3 spans 11 amino acids. CDR3 sequence (DNA): TGTGCCAGCACCGTTAACTATGGCTACACCTTC. Encoded protein: CASTVNYGYTF.

This chain connects TRBV10-1 to TRBJ1-1; D is unresolved. CDR1 is WNHNN, CDR2 SYGVQD, per germline (reference sequence). V lost 2 bases and J lost 8, with 15 bases in between. The CDR3 contains 14 residues. In nucleotides, the CDR3 is TGCGCCAGCAGTGAGGGTTACAGCCTGGCCGAAGCTTTCTTT. Protein sequence: CASSEGYSLAEAFF.

V is TRBV6-1 and J is TRBJ2-6, with TRBD2 as a possible D gene (5 bases). V was trimmed by 3 bases and J by 2 bases, leaving 11 bases between them. CDR3 length: 16 residues. The V gene's germline CDR1 is MNHNS and CDR2 SASEGT. CDR3: CASSEVRRPGANVLTF. The DNA for the CDR3 is TGTGCCAGCAGTGAGGTCAGGAGGCCTGGGGCCAACGTCCTGACTTTC.

This rearrangement joins TRBV11-2 to TRBJ2-2; 9 bases agree with TRBD2. Germline V gives CDR1 SGHAT, CDR2 FQNNGV. The ends lost 5 bases at V and 7 bases at J; junction bases unmatched: 14. This CDR3 contains 17 residues. The CDR3 nucleotides read TGTGCCAGCAGCCTAGGGCGACTAGCGGCGAATTACGGGGAGCTGTTTTTT. It encodes CASSLGRLAANYGELFF. Supplemented by reference TRBV11-2 and TRBJ2-2, the full variable domain reads EAGVAQSPRYKIIEKRQSVAFWCNPISGHATLYWYQQILGQGPKLLIQFQNNGVVDDSQLPKDRFSAERLKGVDSTLKIQPAKLEDSAVYLCASSLGRLAANYGELFFGEGSRLTVL.

On this clone itself: The sample contains more than one DNA sequence encoding this CDR3. The chain joins TRBV4-1 to TRBJ1-1; 7 nucleotides match TRBD1. The CDR3 loop spans 15 amino acids. Per germline, CDR1 MGHRA and CDR2 YSYEKL. J was trimmed by 0 bases and V by 1 base; bases with no gene match: 2. CDR3 amino acids: CASSQGGGLNTEAFF. CDR3 bases: TGCGCCAGCAGCCAAGGAGGGGGCCTGAACACTGAAGCTTTCTTT.

In regard to this clone: Other nucleotide sequences from this sample produce the same CDR3. V usage is TRBV27 and J usage is TRBJ2-7, with TRBD2 as a possible D gene (5 bases). The V gene lost 5 bases and the J gene lost 1 base, with 9 bases spanning the gap. Germline CDR1 is MNHEY and CDR2 is SMNVEV (reference sequence). CDR3 length: 13 residues. The CDR3 region is CASSPGGSYEQYF. CDR3 coding DNA: TGTGCCAGCAGTCCCGGAGGTTCCTACGAGCAGTACTTC.

The chain is built from TRBV27 and TRBJ1-1; maybe TRBD1 (5 bases). CDR1 is MNHEY, CDR2 SMNVEV, per germline (reference sequence). The CDR3 has 15 residues. The ends were cut back, 6 bases at V and 0 bases at J, with 14 bases in the middle. The CDR3 region has the DNA TGTGCCAGCAGCCCTGTGGGGACCCTGAACACTGAAGCTTTCTTT. This encodes CASSPVGTLNTEAFF.

This clone was recorded a few times. The gene calls are TRBV5-8 and TRBJ2-7; tentatively, D is TRBD1 (6 bases). V dropped 0 bases and J dropped 2 bases, with 18 bases sitting between them. The CDR3 consists of 17 residues. Germline CDR1 is SGHTS and CDR2 is YDEGEE. CDR3 amino acids: CASSLGPLWGPPYEQYF. The CDR3 nucleotides read TGTGCCAGCAGCTTGGGCCCTCTGTGGGGGCCACCCTACGAGCAGTACTTC.

V gene TRBV28 combines with J gene TRBJ1-5, with D perhaps TRBD1 (5 bases). The germline gives CDR1 MDHEN, CDR2 SYDVKM. The CDR3 sequence is 16 residues long. The V and J ends lost 2 bases and 0 bases respectively, with 11 bases between them. In DNA form, the CDR3 reads TGTGCCAGCAGTTTAAAGACAGAATATAGCAATCAGCCCCAGCATTTT. Protein: CASSLKTEYSNQPQHF.

DNA for the CDR3: TGTGCCAGTAGCCACCATCCCAGGGGGGCGAGAGAGCAGTACTTC. Protein product: CASSHHPRGAREQYF. The rearrangement uses TRBV19 and TRBJ2-7, with D perhaps TRBD1 (7 bases). Germline CDR1 is LNHDA and CDR2 is SQIVND (reference sequence). CDR3 length: 15 amino acids. Trimming took off 6 bases at V and 7 bases at J, with 22 bases between the two ends.

This clone was recorded once. This rearrangement joins TRBV18 to TRBJ1-1; maybe TRBD1 (6 bases). Germline lookup yields CDR1 KGHSH and CDR2 LQKENI. V was trimmed by 2 bases and J by 3 bases, leaving 10 bases between them. The CDR3 has 14 residues. CDR3 protein: CASSPTGWDTEAFF. The CDR3 DNA is TGTGCCAGCTCACCAACAGGGTGGGACACTGAAGCTTTCTTT.

The count of this clone is one. This rearrangement joins TRBV4-1 to TRBJ1-1; D may be TRBD1 (5 bases). Per the germline V gene, CDR1 is MGHRA and CDR2 is YSYEKL. The CDR3 has 15 amino acids. V lost 2 bases and J lost 5, with 15 bases in between. The CDR3 coding sequence is TGCGCCAGCAGCCAACCCGTCAGGGAAGGGACTGAAGCTTTCTTT. As protein: CASSQPVREGTEAFF.

This chain joins TRBV7-9 and TRBJ1-4; D not certain. Germline CDR1 is SEHNR and CDR2 is FQNEAQ (reference sequence). V was cut by 4 bases and J by 5 bases, with 11 bases left in between. The CDR3 loop spans 14 amino acids. The DNA of the CDR3 is TGTGCCAGCAGCTACCTTCAGGAAAATGAAAAACTGTTTTTT. Its translation: CASSYLQENEKLFF.

The chain recombines TRBV7-2 with TRBJ2-3; the match to TRBD2 covers 15 bases. The length of the CDR3 is 18 residues. V was pared by 0 bases and J by 6 bases, with 7 bases of the junction left unmatched. Germline V gene lookup returns CDR1 SGHTA and CDR2 FQGNSA. The CDR3 loop reads CASSLAGLAGGPYDTQYF. DNA for the CDR3: TGTGCCAGCAGCTTAGCTGGACTAGCGGGAGGGCCTTATGATACGCAGTATTTT.

This clone was seen only once. Other DNA sequences in the sample encode the same CDR3. The V call is TRBV5-4, the J call TRBJ2-7; TRBD2 matches 7 bases. With 1 base clipped from V and 2 bases from J, the junction kept 3 bases outside the gene matches. This CDR3 contains 14 residues. The germline V gene has CDR1 SGHNT and CDR2 YYREEE (reference sequence). The CDR3: CASSLTGGPYEQYF. In DNA form, the CDR3 reads TGTGCCAGCAGCTTGACGGGGGGACCCTACGAGCAGTACTTC.